A selection of T cell receptor beta chains follows, all from one sample in a study of vaccination and CD4 T cells after COVID-19. TCRdb reanalysed the PCR reads using MiXCR and keeps one entry per CDR3 protein. The table lists approximately 8,500 distinct CDR3 sequences, 56% of them singletons, with approximately 13% in the top ten. These receptors lack a known antigen. Sequencing was done on a sample of CD4+ T cells from blood, cultured in vitro. These TCRs come from a human donor in good health. The CDR3 runs from the conserved cysteine through the conserved F or W. The order of the fields is CDR3 protein, CDR3 DNA, J gene, clone size, D gene, V gene, CDR3 length. The D gene is left open where the match is weak. Size tells how often a clone was seen (once, few, many) or the class of an expanded clone, and some rows leave it out.

CDR3: CASSYGWGAGFTDTQYF; DNA: TGTGCCAGCAGTTACGGGTGGGGGGCCGGTTTTACAGATACGCAGTATTTT; J: TRBJ2-3; size: -; D: -; V: TRBV6-2/TRBV6-3; length: 17
CDR3: CASSPQGGYGYTF; DNA: TGTGCCAGCAGTCCGCAGGGGGGCTATGGCTACACCTTC; J: TRBJ1-2; size: -; D: TRBD1; V: TRBV12-3/TRBV12-4; length: 13
CDR3: CASRDSEAFF; DNA: TGTGCCAGCAGAGACAGTGAAGCTTTCTTT; J: TRBJ1-1; size: -; D: -; V: TRBV28; length: 10
CDR3: CAWSGGQGRRSSYNSPLHF; DNA: TGTGCCTGGAGCGGCGGACAGGGGCGACGGAGCTCCTATAATTCACCCCTCCACTTT; J: TRBJ1-6; size: -; D: TRBD1; V: TRBV30; length: 19
CDR3: CASSIGLAAQETQYF; DNA: TGTGCCAGTAGTATAGGACTAGCGGCCCAAGAGACCCAGTACTTC; J: TRBJ2-5; size: few; D: TRBD2; V: TRBV19; length: 15
CDR3: CSARSGVFGNQPQHF; DNA: TGCAGTGCTAGGAGCGGGGTGTTTGGCAATCAGCCCCAGCATTTT; J: TRBJ1-5; size: few; D: -; V: TRBV20-1; length: 15
CDR3: CASSSQRGGNFAGELFF; DNA: TGTGCCAGCAGTTCCCAACGGGGGGGCAATTTTGCCGGGGAGCTGTTTTTT; J: TRBJ2-2; size: few; D: TRBD2; V: TRBV27; length: 17
CDR3: CASSQPGGVREKLFF; DNA: TGTGCCAGCAGCCAGCCCGGGGGAGTTCGTGAAAAACTGTTTTTT; J: TRBJ1-4; size: -; D: -; V: TRBV7-2; length: 15
CDR3: CASKDRDTEAFF; DNA: TGTGCCAGTAAGGACAGGGACACTGAAGCTTTCTTT; J: TRBJ1-1; size: few; D: TRBD1; V: TRBV19; length: 12
CDR3: CSARFPAATDTQYF; DNA: TGCAGTGCTAGATTCCCTGCTGCCACAGATACGCAGTATTTT; J: TRBJ2-3; size: -; D: -; V: TRBV20-1; length: 14
CDR3: CASSTRPTSLNTEAFF; DNA: TGTGCCAGCAGCACCCGACCGACCTCTTTGAACACTGAAGCTTTCTTT; J: TRBJ1-1; size: -; D: -; V: TRBV7-6; length: 16
CDR3: CASSDRGHHNYGYTF; DNA: TGTGCCAGCAGCGACCGTGGTCACCATAACTATGGCTACACCTTC; J: TRBJ1-2; size: few; D: -; V: TRBV6-1; length: 15
CDR3: CASSRNQQGNQPQHF; DNA: TGTGCCAGCAGTCGGAACCAGCAGGGAAATCAGCCCCAGCATTTT; J: TRBJ1-5; size: -; D: -; V: TRBV6-2/TRBV6-3; length: 15
CDR3: CASSPPTGATDGYTF; DNA: TGTGCCAGCTCACCACCGACGGGGGCTACGGACGGCTACACCTTC; J: TRBJ1-2; size: -; D: -; V: TRBV18; length: 15
CDR3: CSAPQVSSVGYTF; DNA: TGCAGCGCCCCACAGGTATCTTCCGTGGGCTACACCTTC; J: TRBJ1-2; size: -; D: -; V: TRBV29-1; length: 13
CDR3: CSVESFVLNTEAFF; DNA: TGCAGCGTTGAAAGCTTTGTGTTGAACACTGAAGCTTTCTTT; J: TRBJ1-1; size: -; D: -; V: TRBV29-1; length: 14
CDR3: CASSYSITKDGYTF; DNA: TGTGCCAGCAGTTACTCGATCACCAAGGATGGCTACACCTTC; J: TRBJ1-2; size: -; D: -; V: TRBV6-5; length: 14
CDR3: CATSRVGGGETQYF; DNA: TGTGCCACCAGCAGAGTGGGGGGCGGGGAGACCCAGTACTTC; J: TRBJ2-5; size: -; D: -; V: TRBV15; length: 14
CDR3: CASSLDVQRAAHLNMNTEAFF; DNA: TGCGCCAGCAGCTTGGATGTCCAACGGGCAGCGCATCTGAACATGAACACTGAAGCTTTCTTT; J: TRBJ1-1; size: once; D: -; V: TRBV5-1; length: 21
CDR3: CASSYSGGGTEAFF; DNA: TGTGCCAGCAGTTATTCGGGGGGAGGGACTGAAGCTTTCTTT; J: TRBJ1-1; size: once; D: -; V: TRBV6-5; length: 14
CDR3: CASSLPKSSYNSPLHF; DNA: TGTGCCAGCAGCTTACCCAAAAGCTCCTATAATTCACCCCTCCACTTT; J: TRBJ1-6; size: -; D: -; V: TRBV11-2; length: 16
CDR3: CASSPISTSGTQYF; DNA: TGTGCCAGCAGCCCGATCTCGACTAGCGGGACGCAGTATTTT; J: TRBJ2-3; size: few; D: TRBD2; V: TRBV7-2; length: 14
CDR3: CAISESILTNTEAFF; DNA: TGTGCCATCAGTGAGTCGATTTTAACGAACACTGAAGCTTTCTTT; J: TRBJ1-1; size: -; D: -; V: TRBV10-3; length: 15
CDR3: CASSLDGNYGYTF; DNA: TGTGCCAGCTCCCTGGACGGCAACTATGGCTACACCTTC; J: TRBJ1-2; size: -; D: -; V: TRBV18; length: 13
CDR3: CASSINQGNTEAFF; DNA: TGTGCCAGCAGTATTAACCAGGGGAACACTGAAGCTTTCTTT; J: TRBJ1-1; size: -; D: -; V: TRBV28; length: 14
CDR3: CASSIVGGDGYTF; DNA: TGTGCCAGTAGTATAGTCGGAGGGGATGGCTACACCTTC; J: TRBJ1-2; size: -; D: -; V: TRBV19; length: 13
CDR3: CATSSRLRTGTQYF; DNA: TGTGCCACCAGCAGTAGATTACGGACAGGGACGCAGTATTTT; J: TRBJ2-3; size: -; D: TRBD1; V: TRBV15; length: 14
CDR3: CASSSGGVYTF; DNA: TGTGCCAGCAGTTCCGGTGGGGTCTACACCTTC; J: TRBJ1-2; size: few; D: -; V: TRBV6-5; length: 11
CDR3: CASSYSSAGYGYTF; DNA: TGTGCCAGCAGTTACTCTTCGGCAGGGTATGGCTACACCTTC; J: TRBJ1-2; size: -; D: -; V: TRBV6-5; length: 14
CDR3: CASSYRDRAGNEQFF; DNA: TGTGCCAGCAGTTACCGAGACAGGGCAGGAAATGAGCAGTTCTTC; J: TRBJ2-1; size: -; D: TRBD1; V: TRBV6-5; length: 15